One sample yielded the 5 T cell receptor beta chains listed below, sequenced in a study of blood T cells in healthy people across ages. With a J-beta primer mix and a sample-barcoded 5' primer, a second PCR ran 7 to 11 cycles. MiXCR was run by TCRdb on the 5' RACE reads, yielding one entry per CDR3 protein. Here the sample spans about 800,000 distinct CDR3 sequences, 25% being singletons. In addition, the sample was reused for a study of T cells of mothers and their children.

The source material was blood. The receptor source for this set is a boy aged 5-17 years in good health.

This clonotype was counted a few times. The chain employs TRBV7-9 and TRBJ1-1; no firm D call. CDR1 is SEHNR, CDR2 FQNEAQ, per germline (reference sequence). The CDR3 runs to 16 residues. Trimming cost V 7 bases and J 0 bases, with 18 bases left between them. Here the CDR3 DNA reads TGTGCCAGCACTCCCACCGCTCCTACAGTGAACACTGAAGCTTTCTTT. The encoded protein is CASTPTAPTVNTEAFF.

V usage is TRBV7-3 and J usage is TRBJ2-7; D unresolved. Deletions cut 2 bases from V and 0 bases from J, with 8 bases between. The length of the CDR3 is 14 residues. CDR1 and CDR2 from the germline V gene are SGHTA and FQGTGA. In nucleotides, the CDR3 is TGTGCCAGCAGCTTATATCCAGACTCCTACGAGCAGTACTTC. Its translation is CASSLYPDSYEQYF. The variable domain in full, with the rest retrieved from reference TRBV7-3 and TRBJ2-7, is GAGVSQTPSNKVTEKGKYVELRCDPISGHTALYWYRQSLGQGPEFLIYFQGTGAADDSGLPNDRFFAVRPEGSVSTLKIQRTERGDSAVYLCASSLYPDSYEQYFGPGTRLTVT.

J is TRBJ2-1 and V is TRBV7-3, with D possibly TRBD1 on 5 matching bases. The CDR3 consists of 14 residues. V gave up 5 bases and J gave up 6 bases, with 14 bases separating them. Per germline, CDR1 SGHTA and CDR2 FQGTGA. The CDR3: CASSDSAIVNEQFF. The CDR3, as DNA: TGTGCCAGCAGCGACAGTGCTATCGTCAATGAGCAGTTCTTC.

This chain joins TRBV2 and TRBJ2-6, with D uncertain. The CDR3 covers 15 residues. CDR1 SNHLY and CDR2 FYNNEI come from the germline V gene. The ends were cut back, 2 bases at V and 0 bases at J, with 5 bases in the middle. In DNA, the CDR3 is TGTGCCAGCAGTGAAAGACCCTCTGGGGCCAACGTCCTGACTTTC. As protein: CASSERPSGANVLTF.

The chain has TRBV9 and TRBJ2-2, with TRBD2 identical over 8 bases. V trimming: 6 bases; J trimming: 4 bases; junction bases outside the gene matches: 2. CDR1 and CDR2 from the germline V gene are SGDLS and YYNGEE. The CDR3 totals 13 residues. For the CDR3, the DNA is TGTGCCAGCACCGGGGGGGTCACCGGGGAGCTGTTTTTT. Its translation is CASTGGVTGELFF.